A single sample gave rise to the 19 T cell receptor beta chains below, sequenced in a study of beta chain features in type 1 diabetes (dated by TCRdb to 2017 to 2018). Libraries were made using the immunoSEQ multiplex PCR assay. The entire amount of isolated RNA was reverse transcribed using the High Capacity cDNA Reverse Transcription Kit, so the sequenced TCRB transcripts were expressed ones. TCRdb limited this immuneACCESS table to in-frame rearrangements with V and J called. A share of clones is missing; checked studies link under half to unresolved V genes, and the rest is unexplained. This sample holds roughly 370,000 clones; roughly 14% were observed only once. The ten biggest clones cover 0.035% to 0.04% of the sample. Sequencing was performed on naive CD4+ T cells from blood. Read against the paper, the sample's cell subset or site label means: true naive CD4+ T cells. The receptors derive from a man in his thirties or forties in good health.

The chain couples TRBV7-2 to TRBJ2-5; TRBD2 agrees at 11 bases. The length of the CDR3 is 16 residues. The germline gives CDR1 SGHTA, CDR2 FQGNSA. The junction had 11 bases not matched to a gene; V was cut back by 6 bases and J by 5 bases. This CDR3 reads CASRVSGRALAETQYF. The CDR3 nucleotides are TGTGCCAGCAGAGTTAGCGGGAGGGCCCTCGCGGAGACCCAGTACTTC.

There are a few counts of this clone. The J gene is TRBJ2-7, the V gene TRBV13; 12 nucleotides line up with TRBD2. The CDR3 runs 15 residues. V lost 5 bases to trimming and J lost 2 bases; unmatched junction nucleotides: 4. Per germline, CDR1 PRHDT and CDR2 FYEKMQ (reference sequence). The CDR3 loop is CASSRTSGAPYEQYF. CDR3 in DNA: TGTGCCAGCAGCAGGACTAGCGGGGCACCCTACGAGCAGTACTTC.

This clone was observed a handful of times. The chain couples TRBV20-1 to TRBJ2-1; 8 nucleotides line up with TRBD1. Germline CDR1 DFQATT, CDR2 SNEGSKA (reference sequence). There are 11 residues in the CDR3. CDR3 nucleotides: TGCAGCCGCGTCCGACAGGGGGAGCAGTTCTTC. Encoded protein: CSRVRQGEQFF.

In its sample, this clone was seen a few times. The chain joins TRBV28 to TRBJ2-3, with a weak D call TRBD2 (6 bases). There are 14 residues in the CDR3. Trimming pared 3 bases from V and 2 bases from J, leaving 9 bases between. Per germline, CDR1 MDHEN and CDR2 SYDVKM. The DNA of the CDR3 is TGTGCCAGCAGTTTGGGCGGGGACACAGATACGCAGTATTTT. This sequence encodes CASSLGGDTDTQYF. The full variable domain, with the rest looked up from reference TRBV28 and TRBJ2-3, is DVKVTQSSRYLVKRTGEKVFLECVQDMDHENMFWYRQDPGLGLRLIYFSYDVKMKEKGDIPEGYSVSREKKERFSLILESASTNQTSMYLCASSLGGDTDTQYFGPGTRLTVL.

A few counts support this clone. CDR3 amino acids: CSASWTDTQYF. In DNA form, the CDR3 reads TGCAGTGCTAGTTGGACAGATACGCAGTATTTT. The chain couples TRBV20-1 to TRBJ2-3, with D unresolved. This CDR3 spans 11 amino acids. From germline, CDR1 is DFQATT and CDR2 SNEGSKA (reference sequence). V was pared by 3 bases and J by 3 bases, with 4 bases between.

The chain links TRBV5-1 to TRBJ2-5; D gene uncertain. The CDR3 spans 13 residues. Trimming removed 0 bases at V and 3 bases at J, with 6 bases between. CDR1 and CDR2 (germline): SGHRS, YFSETQ. As DNA, the CDR3 is TGCGCCAGCAGCTTGGCCAACAAAGAGACCCAGTACTTC. It yields the protein CASSLANKETQYF.

This rearrangement joins TRBV4-3 to TRBJ2-1; 10 bases align to TRBD2. This CDR3 has 17 amino acids. Per germline, CDR1 LGHNA and CDR2 YSLEER. Germline trimming cut 0 bases from V and 9 bases from J; bases unmatched to any gene: 11. In nucleotides, the CDR3 is TGCGCCAGCAGCCAAGATCGGCTAGCGGGAGAATGGGGTGAGCAGTTCTTC. Its translation: CASSQDRLAGEWGEQFF.

This clone was found a few times. V is TRBV30 and J is TRBJ2-5; D uncertain. Germline-derived CDR1 and CDR2 are GTSNPN and SVGIG (reference sequence). The CDR3 is 11 amino acids. V was cut by 8 bases and J by 0 bases, with 7 bases left in between. CDR3 coding DNA: TGTGCCCGGGCCCACCAAGAGACCCAGTACTTC. This sequence encodes CARAHQETQYF.

This clone was seen more than once but under ten times. The J gene is TRBJ1-5, the V gene TRBV6-5; tentatively, D is TRBD1 (5 bases). The germline V gene has CDR1 MNHEY and CDR2 SVGAGI. The CDR3 length is 15 residues. V was pared by 5 bases and J by 1 base, with 12 bases between. The CDR3 reads CASSVRDNSNQPQHF. CDR3 nucleotides: TGTGCCAGCAGTGTCAGGGATAACAGCAATCAGCCCCAGCATTTT.

The rearrangement links TRBV14 to TRBJ2-7; D may be TRBD1 (5 bases). Deletions cut 1 base from V and 2 bases from J, with 9 bases between. Germline values: CDR1 SGHDN, CDR2 FVKESK. The CDR3 sequence is 14 residues long. CDR3 nucleotides: TGTGCCAGCAGCCAAGCGGGCAGGGCCTACGAGCAGTACGTC. The encoded protein is CASSQAGRAYEQYV.

This chain joins TRBV4-1 and TRBJ2-7, with D unclear. Germline-derived CDR1 and CDR2 are MGHRA and YSYEKL. The CDR3 runs 13 residues. Trimming cost V 4 bases and J 4 bases, with 11 bases left between them. CDR3 nucleotides: TGCGCCAGCAGCCTGGCAGTATCGTACGAGCAGTACTTC. It is translated as CASSLAVSYEQYF.

This clone was detected a few times. V usage is TRBV7-9 and J usage is TRBJ2-3; 8 positions agree with TRBD2. Trimming cost V 5 bases and J 4 bases; bases outside gene matches: 5. This CDR3 has 14 residues. Germline assignment: CDR1 SEHNR and CDR2 FQNEAQ (reference sequence). The DNA of the CDR3 is TGTGCCAGCAGCCCGGGAGGGGCGGCAGATACGCAGTATTTT. This translates into CASSPGGAADTQYF.

This clone was seen more than once but under ten times. The chain is built from TRBV18 and TRBJ2-3; 7 bases agree with TRBD1. This CDR3 has 14 residues. Germline V gives CDR1 KGHSH, CDR2 LQKENI. Unmatched junction bases numbered 6, after V lost 5 bases and J lost 4 bases. The CDR3 region has the DNA TGTGCCAGCTCAATGAGACAGGGAGCAGATACGCAGTATTTT. The encoded protein is CASSMRQGADTQYF.

The V call is TRBV7-2, the J call TRBJ1-5; D ambiguous. Germline V gene lookup returns CDR1 SGHTA and CDR2 FQGNSA. This CDR3 has 14 residues. V lost 2 bases and J 3 bases, leaving 8 bases between the germline ends. The CDR3 reads CASSLINDNQPQHF. In DNA form, the CDR3 reads TGTGCCAGCAGCTTAATCAATGACAATCAGCCCCAGCATTTT.

This clone was observed a few times. This chain links TRBV21-1 with TRBJ1-2; TRBD1 was called by the table and not checked on the DNA. TRBV21-1 is a recognized pseudogene. This CDR3 is built from 14 residues. CDR3 nucleotide sequence: TGTGCCAGCAGCAAAGTGGGACATGAGTATGGCTACACCTTC. Amino acid sequence: CASSKVGHEYGYTF.

In its sample, this clone was seen a few times. This chain links TRBV29-1 with TRBJ2-5; maybe TRBD2 (6 bases). The CDR3 has 15 residues. The germline V gene encodes CDR1 SQVTM and CDR2 ANQGSEA. V lost 0 bases to trimming and J lost 2 bases, with 13 bases between them. CDR3 sequence (DNA): TGCAGCGTTGAAGATCGCGGAGCGGGTCAAGAGACCCAGTACTTC. Protein product: CSVEDRGAGQETQYF.

In this sample, this clone turned up a few times. The chain links TRBV14 to TRBJ2-1, with 13 nucleotides matching TRBD2. The germline V gene encodes CDR1 SGHDN and CDR2 FVKESK. This CDR3 comprises 16 residues. V lost 3 bases to trimming and J lost 10 bases; unmatched junction nucleotides: 9. The chain's CDR3 is CASSHLGLAGVSEQFF. The DNA of the CDR3 is TGTGCCAGCAGCCACTTAGGACTAGCGGGAGTCAGCGAGCAGTTCTTC.

The chain combines TRBV7-6 with TRBJ2-7, with D uncertain. The V and J ends lost 2 bases and 0 bases respectively, with 8 bases between them. The CDR3 consists of 14 residues. Germline assignment: CDR1 SGHVS and CDR2 FNYEAQ. CDR3 sequence: CASSLSLTSYEQYF. CDR3 nucleotide sequence: TGTGCCAGCAGCTTATCTCTCACCTCCTACGAGCAGTACTTC.

The genes are TRBV7-9 and TRBJ2-1; 11 nucleotides line up with TRBD2. V lost 5 bases to trimming and J lost 6 bases; unmatched junction nucleotides: 6. The CDR3 covers 15 residues. CDR1 SEHNR and CDR2 FQNEAQ come from the germline V gene (reference sequence). CDR3 loop: CASSPSGRSANEQFF. CDR3 sequence (DNA): TGTGCCAGCAGCCCTAGCGGGAGGTCGGCCAATGAGCAGTTCTTC.